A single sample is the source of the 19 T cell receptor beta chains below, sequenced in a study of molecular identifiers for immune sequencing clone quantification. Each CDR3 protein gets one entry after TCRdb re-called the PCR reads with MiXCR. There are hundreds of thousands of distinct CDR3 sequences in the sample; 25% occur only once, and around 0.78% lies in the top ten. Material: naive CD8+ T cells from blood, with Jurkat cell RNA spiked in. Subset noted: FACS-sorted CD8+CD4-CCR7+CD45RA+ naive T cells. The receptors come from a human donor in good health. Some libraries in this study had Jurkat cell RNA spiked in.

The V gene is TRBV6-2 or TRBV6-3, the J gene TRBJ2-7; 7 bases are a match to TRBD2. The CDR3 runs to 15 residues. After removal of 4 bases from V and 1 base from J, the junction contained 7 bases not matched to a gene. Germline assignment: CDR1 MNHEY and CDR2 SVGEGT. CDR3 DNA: TGTGCCAGCAGTTGGGGCGGGGGAGGATCCTACGAGCAGTACTTC. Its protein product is CASSWGGGGSYEQYF.

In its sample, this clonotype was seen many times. CDR3 DNA: TGCGCCAGCAGCCAAGACCGGACAGGGAGGAATCAGCCCCAGCATTTT. This sequence encodes CASSQDRTGRNQPQHF. The rearrangement uses TRBV4-3 and TRBJ1-5; 8 nucleotides match TRBD1. The CDR3 is 16 amino acids. Germline V CDR1 and CDR2: LGHNA, YSLEER. The trim removed 0 bases at V and 4 bases at J, leaving 5 bases unmatched.

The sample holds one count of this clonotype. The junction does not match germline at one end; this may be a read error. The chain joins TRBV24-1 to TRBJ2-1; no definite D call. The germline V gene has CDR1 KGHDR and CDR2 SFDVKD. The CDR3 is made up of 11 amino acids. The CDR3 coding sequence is TGCGCCACCACTTCGGGCAATGAGCAGTTCTTC. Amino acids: CATTSGNEQFF.

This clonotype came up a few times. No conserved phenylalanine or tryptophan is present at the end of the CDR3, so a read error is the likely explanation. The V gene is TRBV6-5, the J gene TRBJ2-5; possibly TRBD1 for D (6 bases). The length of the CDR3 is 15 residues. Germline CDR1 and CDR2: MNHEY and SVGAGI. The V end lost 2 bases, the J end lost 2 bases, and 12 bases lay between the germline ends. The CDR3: CASSYLQGMQETQYS. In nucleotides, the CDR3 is TGTGCCAGCAGTTACCTACAGGGTATGCAAGAGACCCAGTACTCC.

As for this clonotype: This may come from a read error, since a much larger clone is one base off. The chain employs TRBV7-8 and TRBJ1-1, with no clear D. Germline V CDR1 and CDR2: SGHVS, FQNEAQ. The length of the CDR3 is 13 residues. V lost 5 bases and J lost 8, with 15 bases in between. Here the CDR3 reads CASSRPLGEEAFF. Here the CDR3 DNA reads TGTGCCAGCAGCCGCCCCCTCGGAGAGGAAGCTTTCTTT.

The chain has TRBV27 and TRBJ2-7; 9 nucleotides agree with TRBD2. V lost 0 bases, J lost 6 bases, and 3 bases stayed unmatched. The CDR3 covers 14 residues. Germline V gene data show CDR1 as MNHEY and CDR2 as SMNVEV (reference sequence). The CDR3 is CASSLSTSGSEQYF. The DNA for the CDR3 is TGTGCCAGCAGTTTATCGACTAGCGGTTCCGAGCAGTACTTC.

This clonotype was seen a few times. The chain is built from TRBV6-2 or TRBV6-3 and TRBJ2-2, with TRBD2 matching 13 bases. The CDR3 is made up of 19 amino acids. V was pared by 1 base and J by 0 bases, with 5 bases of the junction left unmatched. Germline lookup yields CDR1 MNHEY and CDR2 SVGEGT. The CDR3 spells CASSYFTSGRDANTGELFF. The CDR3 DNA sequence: TGTGCCAGCAGTTACTTCACTAGCGGGAGGGACGCGAACACCGGGGAGCTGTTTTTT.

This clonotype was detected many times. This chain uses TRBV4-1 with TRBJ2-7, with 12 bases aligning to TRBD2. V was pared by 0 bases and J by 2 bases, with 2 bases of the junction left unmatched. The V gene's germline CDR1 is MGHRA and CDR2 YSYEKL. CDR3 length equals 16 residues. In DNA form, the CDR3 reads TGCGCCAGCAGCCAAGAAGCTAGCGGGGGGGCCTACGAGCAGTACTTC. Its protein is CASSQEASGGAYEQYF.

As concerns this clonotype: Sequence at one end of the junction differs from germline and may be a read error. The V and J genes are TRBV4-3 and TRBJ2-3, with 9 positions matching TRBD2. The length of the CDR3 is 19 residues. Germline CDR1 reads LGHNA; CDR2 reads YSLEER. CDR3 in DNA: TGCGCCGGCAGCCAAGATAGAGCGGGAGGTCACTTTCGTACAGATACGCAGTATTTT. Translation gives CAGSQDRAGGHFRTDTQYF.

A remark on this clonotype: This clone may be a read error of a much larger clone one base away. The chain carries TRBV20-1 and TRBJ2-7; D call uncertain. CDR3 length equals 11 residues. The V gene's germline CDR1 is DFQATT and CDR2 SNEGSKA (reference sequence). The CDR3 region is CSASHSYEQCF. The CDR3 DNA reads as TGCAGTGCCAGTCACTCCTACGAGCAGTGCTTC.

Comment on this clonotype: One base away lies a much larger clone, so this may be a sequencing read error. The DNA for the CDR3 is TGTGCCAGCGGTACACAAACCACAGGGGTACCGTGGCCCCAGCATTTT. Translation gives CASGTQTTGVPWPQHF. The chain carries TRBV12-3 or TRBV12-4 and TRBJ1-5, with 7 bases that match TRBD1. The CDR3 spans 16 residues. Trimming at V came to 8 bases and at J to 9 bases, leaving 19 bases not matched to a gene.

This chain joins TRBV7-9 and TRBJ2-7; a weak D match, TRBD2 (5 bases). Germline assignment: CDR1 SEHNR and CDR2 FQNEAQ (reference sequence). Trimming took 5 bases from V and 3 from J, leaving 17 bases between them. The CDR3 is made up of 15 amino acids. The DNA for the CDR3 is TGTGCCAGCAGCCCACCACTCTCGGACTTCTACGAGCAGTACTTC. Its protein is CASSPPLSDFYEQYF. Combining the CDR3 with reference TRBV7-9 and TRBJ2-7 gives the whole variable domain DTGVSQNPRHKITKRGQNVTFRCDPISEHNRLYWYRQTLGQGPEFLTYFQNEAQLEKSRLLSDRFSAERPKGSFSTLEIQRTEQGDSAMYLCASSPPLSDFYEQYFGPGTRLTVT.

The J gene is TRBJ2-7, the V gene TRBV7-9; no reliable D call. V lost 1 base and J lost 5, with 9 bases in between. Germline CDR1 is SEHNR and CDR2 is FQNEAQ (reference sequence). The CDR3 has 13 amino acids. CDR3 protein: CASSLGRVNEQYF. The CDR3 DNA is TGTGCCAGCAGCTTAGGACGGGTCAACGAGCAGTACTTC.

The CDR3 nucleotides read TGTGCCAGCAGGGGACGGTCAACCTACGAGCAGTACTTC. As protein: CASRGRSTYEQYF. V usage is TRBV13 and J usage is TRBJ2-7; D is tentatively TRBD1 or TRBD2 (5 bases each). The CDR3 spans 13 residues. The germline V gene encodes CDR1 PRHDT and CDR2 FYEKMQ (reference sequence). V lost 6 bases and J 2 bases, leaving 11 bases between the germline ends.

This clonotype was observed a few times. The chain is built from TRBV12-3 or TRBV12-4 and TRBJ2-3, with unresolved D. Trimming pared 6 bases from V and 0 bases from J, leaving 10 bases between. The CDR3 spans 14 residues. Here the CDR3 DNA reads TGTGCCAGCAGCCTCAGGCGTAGCACAGATACGCAGTATTTT. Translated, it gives CASSLRRSTDTQYF.

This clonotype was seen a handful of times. The CDR3 DNA follows: TGTGCCAGCTTGGATTTCCGGAACACAGATACGCAGTATTTT. It is translated as CASLDFRNTDTQYF. The chain is built from TRBV2 and TRBJ2-3; unclear D gene. V lost 8 bases to trimming and J lost 2 bases, with 14 bases between them. Germline assignment: CDR1 SNHLY and CDR2 FYNNEI. The CDR3 loop spans 14 amino acids.

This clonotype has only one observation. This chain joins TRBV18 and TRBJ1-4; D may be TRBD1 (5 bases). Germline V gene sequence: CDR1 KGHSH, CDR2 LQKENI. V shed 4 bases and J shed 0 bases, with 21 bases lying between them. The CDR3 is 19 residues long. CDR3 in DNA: TGTGCCAGCTCACAAACTGCCGGGGCAGTAAGATCAACTAATGAAAAACTGTTTTTT. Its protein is CASSQTAGAVRSTNEKLFF.

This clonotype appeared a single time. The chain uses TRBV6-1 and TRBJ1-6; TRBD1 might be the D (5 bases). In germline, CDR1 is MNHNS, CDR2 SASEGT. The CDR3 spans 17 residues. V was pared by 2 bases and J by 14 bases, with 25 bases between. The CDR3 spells CASSESRGGVPTVALHF. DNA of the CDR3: TGTGCCAGCAGTGAATCGAGAGGAGGGGTTCCCACGGTCGCCCTCCACTTT.

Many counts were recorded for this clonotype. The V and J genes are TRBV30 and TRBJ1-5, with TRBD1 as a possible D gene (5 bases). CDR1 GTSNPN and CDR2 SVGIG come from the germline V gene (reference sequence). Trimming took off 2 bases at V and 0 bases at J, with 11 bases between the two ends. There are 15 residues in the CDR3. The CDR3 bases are TGTGCCTGGAGTCCAGACAGCTATAGCAATCAGCCCCAGCATTTT. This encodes CAWSPDSYSNQPQHF.